The T cell receptor beta chain under discussion was sequenced for a study of CXCR3-negative and CXCR3-positive naive CD8 T cells. Turning to the study itself: For each library, about 1.5 +/- 0.3 million TRB reads were obtained, some 140 million in total. Study-wide results and caveats: Researchers report CXCR3 expression partially decreased after cryopreservation, with fresh PBMCs used in most assays. Comparison of naive cells showed more hydrophobic TRB CDR3s in CXCR3-positive than in CXCR3-negative naive cells.

Regarding this clonotype: As yet, its antigen is unknown.

This CDR3 comprises 13 residues. The libraries of TRB cDNA were constructed through 5' RACE using UMI labels. TCRdb reworked the 5' RACE reads into one entry per CDR3 protein, no DNA. The table counts 150,000 to 160,000 distinct CDR3 sequences; approximately 0.51% lies in the top ten. The TCR was taken from a human donor in good health. Some clones in this sample may be carry-over from other donors' samples. The chain combines TRBV12-3 or TRBV12-4 with TRBJ2-7; lacking DNA, the TRBD1 call made by TCRdb goes unchecked. The sample was naive CXCR3+ CD8+ T cells from blood. Sample subset: CD45RO-CCR7+CD27+CD95- naive CD8+ T cells expressing CXCR3 (TNR3+). The CDR3 loop reads CASTPGGAGAQYF.